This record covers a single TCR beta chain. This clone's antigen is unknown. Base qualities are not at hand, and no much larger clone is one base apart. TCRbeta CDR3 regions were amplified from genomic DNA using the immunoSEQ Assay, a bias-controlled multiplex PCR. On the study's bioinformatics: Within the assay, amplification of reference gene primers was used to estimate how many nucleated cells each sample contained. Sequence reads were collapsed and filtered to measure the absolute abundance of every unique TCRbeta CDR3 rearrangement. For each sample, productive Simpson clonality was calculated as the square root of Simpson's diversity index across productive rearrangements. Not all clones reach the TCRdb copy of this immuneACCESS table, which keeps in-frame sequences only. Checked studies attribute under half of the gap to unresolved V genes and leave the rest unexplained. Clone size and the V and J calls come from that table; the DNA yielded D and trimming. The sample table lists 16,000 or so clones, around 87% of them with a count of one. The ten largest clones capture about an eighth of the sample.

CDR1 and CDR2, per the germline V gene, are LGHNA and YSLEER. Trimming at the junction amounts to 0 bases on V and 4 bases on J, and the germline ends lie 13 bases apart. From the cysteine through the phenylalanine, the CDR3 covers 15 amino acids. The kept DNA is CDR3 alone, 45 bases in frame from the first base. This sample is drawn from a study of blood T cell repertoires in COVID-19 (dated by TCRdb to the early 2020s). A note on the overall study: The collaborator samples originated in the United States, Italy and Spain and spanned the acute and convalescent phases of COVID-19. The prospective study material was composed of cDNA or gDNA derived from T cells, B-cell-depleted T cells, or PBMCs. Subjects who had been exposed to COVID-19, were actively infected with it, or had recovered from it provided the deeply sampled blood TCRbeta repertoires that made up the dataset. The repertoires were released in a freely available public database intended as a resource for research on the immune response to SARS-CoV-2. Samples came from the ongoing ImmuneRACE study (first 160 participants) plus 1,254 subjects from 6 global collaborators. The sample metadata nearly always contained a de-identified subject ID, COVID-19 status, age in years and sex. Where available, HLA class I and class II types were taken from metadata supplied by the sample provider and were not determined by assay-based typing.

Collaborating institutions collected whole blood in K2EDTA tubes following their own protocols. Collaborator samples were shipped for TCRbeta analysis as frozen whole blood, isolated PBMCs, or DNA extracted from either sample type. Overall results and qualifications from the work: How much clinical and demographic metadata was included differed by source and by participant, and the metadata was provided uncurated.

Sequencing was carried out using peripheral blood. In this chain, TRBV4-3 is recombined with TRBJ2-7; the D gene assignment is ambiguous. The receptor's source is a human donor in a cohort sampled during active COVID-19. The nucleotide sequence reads TGCGCCAGCAGCCAAGATTGGGCAGCTATATACGAGCAGTACTTC. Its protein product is CASSQDWAAIYEQYF.